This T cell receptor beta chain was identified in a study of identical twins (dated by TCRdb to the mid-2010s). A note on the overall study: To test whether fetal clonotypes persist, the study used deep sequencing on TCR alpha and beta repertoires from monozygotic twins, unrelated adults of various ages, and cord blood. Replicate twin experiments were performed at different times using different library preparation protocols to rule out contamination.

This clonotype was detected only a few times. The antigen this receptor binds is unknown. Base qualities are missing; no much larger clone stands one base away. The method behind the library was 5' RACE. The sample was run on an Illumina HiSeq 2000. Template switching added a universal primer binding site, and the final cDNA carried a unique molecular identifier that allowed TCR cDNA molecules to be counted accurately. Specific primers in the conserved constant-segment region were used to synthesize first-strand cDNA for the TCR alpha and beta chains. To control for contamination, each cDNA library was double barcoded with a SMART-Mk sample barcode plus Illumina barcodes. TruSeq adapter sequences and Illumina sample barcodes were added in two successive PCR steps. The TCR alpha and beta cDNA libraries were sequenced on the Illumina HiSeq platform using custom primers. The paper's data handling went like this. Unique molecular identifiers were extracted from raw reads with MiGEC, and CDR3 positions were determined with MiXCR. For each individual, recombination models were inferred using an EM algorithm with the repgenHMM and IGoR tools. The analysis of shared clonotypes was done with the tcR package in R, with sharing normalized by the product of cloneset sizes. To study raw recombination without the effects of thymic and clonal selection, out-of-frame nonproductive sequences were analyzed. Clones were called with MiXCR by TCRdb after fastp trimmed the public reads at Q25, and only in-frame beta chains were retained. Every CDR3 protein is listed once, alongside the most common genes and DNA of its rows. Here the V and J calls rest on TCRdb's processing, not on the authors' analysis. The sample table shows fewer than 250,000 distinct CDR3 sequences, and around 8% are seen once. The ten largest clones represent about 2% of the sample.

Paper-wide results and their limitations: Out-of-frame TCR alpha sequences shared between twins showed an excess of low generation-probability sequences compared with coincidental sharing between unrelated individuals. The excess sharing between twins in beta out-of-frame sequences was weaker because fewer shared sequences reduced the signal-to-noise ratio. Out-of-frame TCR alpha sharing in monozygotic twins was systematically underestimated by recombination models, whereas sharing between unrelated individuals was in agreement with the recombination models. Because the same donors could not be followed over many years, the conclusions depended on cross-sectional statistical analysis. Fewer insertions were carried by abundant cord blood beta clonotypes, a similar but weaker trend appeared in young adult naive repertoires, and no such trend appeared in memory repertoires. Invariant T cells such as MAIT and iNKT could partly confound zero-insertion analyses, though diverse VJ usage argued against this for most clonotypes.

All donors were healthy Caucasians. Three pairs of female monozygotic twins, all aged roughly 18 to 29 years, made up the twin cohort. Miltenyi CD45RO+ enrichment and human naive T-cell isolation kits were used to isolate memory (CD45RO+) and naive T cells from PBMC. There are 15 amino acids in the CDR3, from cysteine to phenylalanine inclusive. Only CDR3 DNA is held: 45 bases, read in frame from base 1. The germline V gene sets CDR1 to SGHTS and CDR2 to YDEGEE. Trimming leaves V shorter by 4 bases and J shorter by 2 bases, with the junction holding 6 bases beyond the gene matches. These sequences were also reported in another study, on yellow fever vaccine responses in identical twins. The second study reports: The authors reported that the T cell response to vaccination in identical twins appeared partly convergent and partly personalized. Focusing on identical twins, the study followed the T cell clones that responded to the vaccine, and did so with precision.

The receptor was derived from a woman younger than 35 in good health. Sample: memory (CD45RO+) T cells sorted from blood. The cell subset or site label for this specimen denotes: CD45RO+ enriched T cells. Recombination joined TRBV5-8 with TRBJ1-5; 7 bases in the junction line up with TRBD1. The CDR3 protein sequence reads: CASSIGTVGNQPQHF. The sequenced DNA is TGTGCCAGCAGCATCGGGACAGTGGGCAATCAGCCCCAGCATTTT.